This TCR beta chain was sequenced in a study of CD8+ T cells in alopecia areata. As the sequencing template, cDNA was produced by extracting RNA and reverse transcribing it. Generated by immunoSEQ multiplex PCR, the TCRdb table keeps only in-frame clones and is missing some. This sample has 150,000 to 190,000 clones, with 45% to 55% found just once. Germline assignment: CDR1 SQVTM and CDR2 ANQGSEA. CDR3 length: 14 amino acids. V was pared by 0 bases and J by 4 bases, with 5 bases of the junction left unmatched. This TCR was sampled from a human donor with alopecia areata. The J gene is TRBJ1-2, the V gene TRBV29-1; TRBD1 agrees at 7 bases. The input for sequencing was CD8+ T cells sorted from blood, taken at week 0. This CDR3 is CSVEDQGDAYGYTF. DNA of the CDR3: TGCAGCGTTGAAGATCAGGGGGATGCCTATGGCTACACCTTC.